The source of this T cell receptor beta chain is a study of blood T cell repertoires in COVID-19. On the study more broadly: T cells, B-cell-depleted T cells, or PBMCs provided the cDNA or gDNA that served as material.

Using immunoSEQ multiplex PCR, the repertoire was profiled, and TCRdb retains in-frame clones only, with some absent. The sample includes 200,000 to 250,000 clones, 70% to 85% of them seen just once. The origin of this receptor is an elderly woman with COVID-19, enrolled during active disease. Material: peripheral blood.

DNA of the CDR3: TGCGCCAGCAGAGGACAGTTAACTAATGAAAAACTGTTTTTT. Its protein is CASRGQLTNEKLFF. The chain couples TRBV5-1 to TRBJ1-4; possibly TRBD1 for D (6 bases). The CDR3 totals 14 residues. The V end lost 5 bases, the J end lost 1 base, and 9 bases lay between the germline ends. Germline CDR1 SGHRS, CDR2 YFSETQ.